These 29 T cell receptor beta chains were all obtained from the same sample, sequenced in a study of cytomegalovirus exposure and HLA in healthy donors. It was with 60 Vbeta and 13 Jbeta primers that the PCR ran. The data were produced by immunoSEQ multiplex PCR, yet TCRdb's version contains in-frame clones alone and is incomplete. The table records under 200,000 clones, around 72% of them present only once. The material sequenced was PBMCs. Receptor source: a woman between 50 and 59 years old in good health and CMV-seropositive.

The genes are TRBV28 and TRBJ1-2; D not resolved. The CDR3 extends over 13 amino acids. V was pared by 10 bases and J by 7 bases, with 19 bases between. Germline assignment: CDR1 MDHEN and CDR2 SYDVKM. Written as DNA, the CDR3 is TGTGCCACCCCCGAGAACGGGGTGGTTGGCTACACCTTC. Protein sequence: CATPENGVVGYTF.

The chain combines TRBV14 with TRBJ2-3, with 10 nucleotides matching TRBD2. The CDR3 spans 11 residues. CDR1 is SGHDN and CDR2 is FVKESK in the germline V gene. V lost 3 bases to trimming and J lost 15 bases; unmatched junction nucleotides: 3. In DNA form, the CDR3 reads TGTGCCAGCAGCCATTCTAGCGGGGGTTATTTT. Protein sequence: CASSHSSGGYF.

J is TRBJ2-3 and V is TRBV28, with 10 bases identical to TRBD1. Germline loops: CDR1 MDHEN, CDR2 SYDVKM. The ends lost 1 base at V and 6 bases at J; junction bases unmatched: 4. The CDR3 extends over 15 amino acids. In nucleotides, the CDR3 is TGTGCCAGCAGTTTATTTCGACAGGGGGCGGATACGCAGTATTTT. Residues: CASSLFRQGADTQYF.

A remark on this clone: Germline and junction disagree at one end, which may indicate a read error. The genes are TRBV29-1 and TRBJ1-2; D is unresolved. The CDR3 consists of 13 residues. Germline values: CDR1 SQVTM, CDR2 ANQGSEA. CDR3 loop: CSVEALSNYGYTF. CDR3 DNA sequence: TGCAGCGTAGAAGCACTATCTAACTATGGCTACACCTTC.

This clone turned up a few times. The chain joins TRBV19 to TRBJ2-5, with D possibly matching TRBD2 (6 bases). This CDR3 is built from 15 residues. Deletions cut 5 bases from V and 4 bases from J, with 17 bases between. Germline assignment: CDR1 LNHDA and CDR2 SQIVND (reference sequence). The CDR3 DNA reads TGTGCCAGTAGTCAGGCGGGGCAGGGTGGAGAGACCCAGTACTTC. Encoded protein: CASSQAGQGGETQYF.

This chain connects TRBV27 to TRBJ2-7; the D gene is possibly TRBD1 (6 bases). Trimming left V 6 bases short and J 0 bases short, with 15 bases between. CDR3 length: 15 amino acids. The V gene's germline CDR1 is MNHEY and CDR2 SMNVEV (reference sequence). The CDR3 region is CASSHRGYNSYEQYF. The CDR3 DNA reads TGTGCCAGCAGCCATAGGGGGTACAACTCCTACGAGCAGTACTTC.

The gene calls are TRBV7-2 and TRBJ2-7; TRBD1 matches at 9 bases. Germline assignment: CDR1 SGHTA and CDR2 FQGNSA. This CDR3 comprises 15 residues. Unmatched junction bases numbered 3, after V lost 3 bases and J lost 0 bases. CDR3 amino acids: CASSFDRGASYEQYF. For the CDR3, the DNA is TGTGCCAGCAGCTTCGACAGGGGGGCCTCCTACGAGCAGTACTTC.

The chain recombines TRBV11-1 with TRBJ2-6; D is perhaps TRBD1 (6 bases). The CDR3 contains 17 residues. The germline gives CDR1 SGHAT, CDR2 FQDESV (reference sequence). V gave up 5 bases and J gave up 0 bases, with 14 bases separating them. CDR3 coding DNA: TGTGCCAGCAGCCTAACAGGACAGTCCTCTGGGGCCAACGTCCTGACTTTC. Translation: CASSLTGQSSGANVLTF.

This clone was detected only once. This rearrangement joins TRBV7-9 to TRBJ2-7; TRBD1 is a possible D gene (5 bases). CDR1 SEHNR and CDR2 FQNEAQ come from the germline V gene (reference sequence). CDR3 length: 14 amino acids. V was shortened by 7 bases and J by 4 bases, with 17 bases between the two germline ends. The CDR3 loop is CASTTGGAGYEQYF. CDR3 nucleotide sequence: TGTGCCAGCACAACGGGCGGTGCAGGGTACGAGCAGTACTTC.

The chain carries TRBV5-4 and TRBJ2-7; TRBD2 might be the D (6 bases). Deletions cut 5 bases from V and 6 bases from J, with 21 bases between. From germline, CDR1 is SGHNT and CDR2 YYREEE (reference sequence). This CDR3 is built from 15 residues. The DNA for the CDR3 is TGTGCCAGCAGTCAGCGGGCTACGTTTGATCTCGAGCAGTACTTC. Translation gives CASSQRATFDLEQYF.

The rearrangement links TRBV6-5 to TRBJ1-2; unclear D gene. Trimming shortened V by 0 bases and J by 2 bases, and 10 bases separated the two germline ends. This CDR3 has 15 residues. The germline V gene has CDR1 MNHEY and CDR2 SVGAGI. In DNA, the CDR3 is TGTGCCAGCAGTTACTCGGGCTACGGAAACTATGGCTACACCTTC. It translates to CASSYSGYGNYGYTF.

This chain uses TRBV5-5 with TRBJ1-2; D unresolved. V was trimmed by 1 base and J by 1 base, leaving 11 bases between them. Germline assignment: CDR1 SGHKS and CDR2 YYEKEE (reference sequence). This CDR3 contains 15 residues. The CDR3 here is CASSLQVDLNYGYTF. DNA for the CDR3: TGTGCCAGCAGCTTGCAGGTGGATCTTAACTATGGCTACACCTTC.

The chain links TRBV7-2 to TRBJ2-2, with 7 bases lining up with TRBD2. Trimming removed 1 base from V and 9 bases from J; junction bases left unmatched: 5. Germline V gives CDR1 SGHTA, CDR2 FQGNSA. This CDR3 is built from 14 residues. CDR3 in amino acids: CASSLGEAGRELFF. CDR3 nucleotides: TGTGCCAGCAGCTTAGGGGAAGCGGGGAGGGAGCTGTTTTTT.

Note on this clone: One junction end does not reproduce the germline sequence, and a read error may be involved. This same CDR3 is encoded by further DNA sequences in the sample. This chain connects TRBV7-7 to TRBJ2-3; 8 bases align to TRBD2. The CDR3 is 15 residues long. CDR1 SSHAT and CDR2 FNYEAQ come from the germline V gene (reference sequence). The CDR3 nucleotides read TGCGCTAGCAGCGCACTAGCGGCATACACAGATACGCAGTATTTT. It encodes CASSALAAYTDTQYF. Using reference TRBV7-7 and TRBJ2-3 for the parts outside the CDR3, the full variable domain is GAGVSQSPRYKVTKRGQDVTLRCDPISSHATLYWYQQALGQGPEFLTYFNYEAQPDKSGLPSDRFSAERPEGSISTLTIQRTEQRDSAMYRCASSALAAYTDTQYFGPGTRLTVL.

This clone turned up a few times. CDR3 sequence: CASSPEAGVRAFF. For the CDR3, the DNA is TGTGCCAGCAGCCCAGAGGCCGGAGTGAGGGCTTTCTTT. This chain uses TRBV11-2 with TRBJ1-1; D is ambiguous. CDR3 length: 13 residues. Germline V gives CDR1 SGHAT, CDR2 FQNNGV. Trimming took 5 bases from V and 11 from J, leaving 18 bases between them. Using reference TRBV11-2 and TRBJ1-1 for the parts outside the CDR3, the full variable domain is EAGVAQSPRYKIIEKRQSVAFWCNPISGHATLYWYQQILGQGPKLLIQFQNNGVVDDSQLPKDRFSAERLKGVDSTLKIQPAKLEDSAVYLCASSPEAGVRAFFGQGTRLTVV.

This clone appeared a few times. The rearrangement uses TRBV27 and TRBJ2-5, with 12 bases identical to TRBD2. Trimming removed 1 base from V and 12 bases from J; junction bases left unmatched: 12. The CDR3 spans 16 residues. Germline V lookup: CDR1 MNHEY, CDR2 SMNVEV (reference sequence). The CDR3 is CASSLYEPGLAGTKYF. CDR3 sequence (DNA): TGTGCCAGCAGTTTATATGAGCCGGGACTAGCGGGTACAAAGTACTTC.

This clone was recorded once. This sequence joins TRBV10-3 and TRBJ2-1; 8 bases are a match to TRBD1. The germline V gene encodes CDR1 ENHRY and CDR2 SYGVKD. The CDR3 runs to 15 residues. V lost 2 bases and J lost 6; bases outside the gene matches: 6. CDR3 bases: TGTGCCATCAGTGAGGCTATAGGGACAGGCAATGAGCAGTTCTTC. This codes for CAISEAIGTGNEQFF.

This clone showed up just a few times. The rearrangement joins TRBV5-4 to TRBJ1-2; no definite D call. The V gene lost 4 bases and the J gene lost 7 bases, with 11 bases spanning the gap. Germline lookup yields CDR1 SGHNT and CDR2 YYREEE (reference sequence). The length of the CDR3 is 12 residues. The DNA of the CDR3 is TGTGCCAGCAGCCCAGCCCCGGGTGGCTACACCTTC. Amino acids: CASSPAPGGYTF.

The gene calls are TRBV28 and TRBJ2-2, with 10 bases fitting TRBD1. V dropped 2 bases and J dropped 5; count of bases not matched to a gene: 5. Germline lookup yields CDR1 MDHEN and CDR2 SYDVKM. The CDR3 consists of 16 residues. The CDR3: CASSLTGQGGTGELFF. The CDR3 DNA follows: TGTGCCAGCAGTTTAACTGGACAGGGGGGGACCGGGGAGCTGTTTTTT.

The V and J genes are TRBV4-3 and TRBJ2-4; 13 nucleotides agree with TRBD2. This CDR3 has 14 residues. CDR1 and CDR2 (germline): LGHNA, YSLEER. The V gene end was trimmed by 0 bases and the J gene end by 15 bases; junction bases not matched to a gene: 5. The CDR3 coding sequence is TGCGCCAGCAGCCAAGATTCGACTAGCGGGAGGAGGTACTTC. Its translation is CASSQDSTSGRRYF.

V usage is TRBV28 and J usage is TRBJ2-3; 7 positions match TRBD1. Germline-derived CDR1 and CDR2 are MDHEN and SYDVKM. The CDR3 runs to 16 residues. V was pared by 5 bases and J by 1 base, with 9 bases of the junction left unmatched. The CDR3: CASSTSHRGGTDTQYF. The CDR3 nucleotides are TGTGCCAGCAGTACATCCCACAGGGGTGGCACAGATACGCAGTATTTT.

This clone showed up just a few times. The chain couples TRBV11-3 to TRBJ2-3, with D possibly being TRBD2 (6 bases). The CDR3 loop spans 17 amino acids. V lost 6 bases and J 4 bases, leaving 23 bases between the germline ends. Germline CDR1 and CDR2: SGHNT and YENEEA. The CDR3 sequence is CASSLGEPGRPADTQYF. The CDR3 DNA sequence: TGTGCCAGCAGTCTCGGTGAGCCAGGGAGGCCCGCAGATACGCAGTATTTT. Filled out from reference TRBV11-3 and TRBJ2-3, the complete variable domain reads EAGVVQSPRYKIIEKKQPVAFWCNPISGHNTLYWYLQNLGQGPELLIRYENEEAVDDSQLPKDRFSAERLKGVDSTLKIQPAELGDSAVYLCASSLGEPGRPADTQYFGPGTRLTVL.

This CDR3 is CASSLAPSRLPSYEQYF. CDR3 DNA sequence: TGTGCCAGCAGCTTAGCACCGAGCAGGCTTCCCTCCTACGAGCAGTACTTC. The gene calls are TRBV7-8 and TRBJ2-7; D unclear. Germline CDR1 SGHVS, CDR2 FQNEAQ. The length of the CDR3 is 17 residues. Between the trimmed V and J ends, which lost 0 bases and 0 bases, there was a span of 15 bases.

Concerning this clone itself: Relative to the germline gene, one junction end is altered; a read error may explain this. V is TRBV7-7 and J is TRBJ2-5; 10 nucleotides match TRBD1. The CDR3 consists of 15 residues. Germline CDR1 is SSHAT and CDR2 is FNYEAQ (reference sequence). In DNA form, the CDR3 reads TGTGCTAGCAGCTTAGGGGGACAGGGGAAAGAGACCCAGTACTTC. This gives the protein CASSLGGQGKETQYF.

The chain links TRBV30 to TRBJ1-1; D unclear. CDR3 length: 13 residues. The V gene lost 1 base and the J gene lost 7 bases, with 13 bases spanning the gap. CDR1 GTSNPN and CDR2 SVGIG come from the germline V gene (reference sequence). CDR3 protein: CAWSERGTFEAFF. The CDR3 DNA reads as TGTGCCTGGAGTGAGCGGGGAACGTTTGAAGCTTTCTTT.

CDR3 nucleotide sequence: TGTGCCAGTAGTAGCGGGGGCCGCACAGATACGCAGTATTTT. Residues: CASSSGGRTDTQYF. The genes are TRBV19 and TRBJ2-3; a possible D gene is TRBD2 (7 bases). Germline-derived CDR1 and CDR2 are LNHDA and SQIVND (reference sequence). This CDR3 has 14 residues. V dropped 4 bases and J dropped 1 base, with 9 bases sitting between them.

This chain joins TRBV2 and TRBJ2-3; 9 positions agree with TRBD1. The germline gives CDR1 SNHLY, CDR2 FYNNEI. V shed 1 base, J shed 4 bases, and the junction held 0 bases outside the gene matches. This CDR3 has 14 residues. The CDR3 DNA is TGTGCCAGCAGTGAAGACAGGGGGCCAGATACGCAGTATTTT. Protein sequence: CASSEDRGPDTQYF. The full variable domain, its missing parts supplied by reference TRBV2 and TRBJ2-3, is EPEVTQTPSHQVTQMGQEVILRCVPISNHLYFYWYRQILGQKVEFLVSFYNNEISEKSEIFDDQFSVERPDGSNFTLKIRSTKLEDSAMYFCASSEDRGPDTQYFGPGTRLTVL.

This clone showed up just once. J is TRBJ2-1 and V is TRBV30; a possible D gene is TRBD2 (6 bases). There are 11 residues in the CDR3. Trimming took off 1 base at V and 10 bases at J, with 8 bases between the two ends. Germline values: CDR1 GTSNPN, CDR2 SVGIG (reference sequence). CDR3 region: CAWSDREEQFF. The CDR3 nucleotides read TGTGCCTGGAGTGACCGGGAGGAGCAGTTCTTC.

V gene TRBV11-2 combines with J gene TRBJ1-2, with D hard to call. The germline CDR1 and CDR2 sequences are SGHAT and FQNNGV. The CDR3 length is 15 residues. V lost 5 bases and J lost 4, with 17 bases in between. DNA of the CDR3: TGTGCCAGCAGCCAGACGAGGGCGGCGGGCTATGGCTACACCTTC. Its translation: CASSQTRAAGYGYTF.